The sequence of this TCR beta chain was determined in a study of T cells in Graves' hyperthyroidism and ophthalmopathy. General study points: Among clonotypes expanded in thyroid above 0.001, most were also found in blood.

Template material for amplifying TCR beta CDR3 regions consisted of RNA transcripts. The TCR CDR3 was amplified in a first-round RT-PCR using the HTBI primer set. Each CDR3 protein is one row after TCRdb ran MiXCR on the multiplex PCR reads. Among 600,000 to 700,000 distinct CDR3 sequences listed, over 40% were seen once. Uncontrolled infection, other autoimmune disease, pregnancy or lactation excluded patients. CDR3 length equals 15 residues. Germline V gene lookup returns CDR1 SGHTA and CDR2 FQGNSA. Trimming at V came to 5 bases and at J to 5 bases, leaving 5 bases not matched to a gene. This clonotype was observed a handful of times. Its antigen is unidentified.

The chain has TRBV7-2 and TRBJ1-6, with 8 positions matching TRBD1. The sequenced sample consisted of peripheral blood or thyroid tissue (not recorded which). The sequence was collected from an adult man with Graves' disease, either hyperthyroidism or ophthalmopathy (not recorded which). The CDR3 DNA sequence: TGTGCCAGCAGCCCAGGGGGCGTTAATAATTCACCCCTCCACTTT. Amino acids: CASSPGGVNNSPLHF.